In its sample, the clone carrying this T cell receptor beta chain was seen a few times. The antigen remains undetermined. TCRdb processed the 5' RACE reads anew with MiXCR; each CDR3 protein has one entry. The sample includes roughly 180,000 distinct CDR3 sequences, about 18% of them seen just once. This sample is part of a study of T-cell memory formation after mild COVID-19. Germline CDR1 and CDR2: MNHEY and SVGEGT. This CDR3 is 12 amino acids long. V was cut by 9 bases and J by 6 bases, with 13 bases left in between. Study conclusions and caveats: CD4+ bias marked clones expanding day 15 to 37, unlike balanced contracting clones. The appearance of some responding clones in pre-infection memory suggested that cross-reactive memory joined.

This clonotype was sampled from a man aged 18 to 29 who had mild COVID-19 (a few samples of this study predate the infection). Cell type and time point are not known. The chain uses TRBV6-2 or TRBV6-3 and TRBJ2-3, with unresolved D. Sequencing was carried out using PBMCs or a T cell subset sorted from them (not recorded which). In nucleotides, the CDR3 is TGTGCCAGTACGGAGTCCGGGGATACGCAGTATTTT. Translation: CASTESGDTQYF.